Listed below are T cell receptor beta chains from one sample, sequenced in a study of PD-1 blockade in classical Hodgkin lymphoma. The data were produced by immunoSEQ multiplex PCR, yet TCRdb's version contains in-frame clones alone and is incomplete. This sample has approximately 98,000 clones, with about 88% found just once. Sample: peripheral blood mononuclear cells (PBMCs), taken before the second cycle of nivolumab. The receptors here all came from a human donor with classical Hodgkin lymphoma. The conserved cysteine and the conserved F or W are not part of the CDR3 here. A D gene is named only where the DNA matches it firmly.

cdr3_aa: ASSFGTPSYEQY
v_call: TRBV27
d_call: NA

cdr3_aa: ASSPRGRGLNYEQY
v_call: TRBV7-9
d_call: NA

cdr3_aa: ASSRSGRSIYEQY
v_call: TRBV7-2
d_call: TRBD2

cdr3_aa: AIGGPYEQY
v_call: TRBV6-5
d_call: NA

cdr3_aa: ATSRDSEQGPSYNEQF
v_call: TRBV15
d_call: TRBD1

cdr3_aa: ASSPGGQGSDTQY
v_call: TRBV6-4
d_call: TRBD1

cdr3_aa: ASSLVGGSPLH
v_call: TRBV5-6
d_call: NA

cdr3_aa: ATSRDGSRGYT
v_call: TRBV15
d_call: NA

cdr3_aa: ASSLGAGRTNYGYT
v_call: TRBV5-1
d_call: NA

cdr3_aa: ASSSTQMRDRNTDTQY
v_call: TRBV7-9
d_call: NA

cdr3_aa: ASSLYLMTQAPTYEQY
v_call: TRBV7-2
d_call: NA

cdr3_aa: ASSYSRRTNEKLF
v_call: TRBV6-5
d_call: NA

cdr3_aa: ASRDTGNTEAF
v_call: TRBV6-5
d_call: NA

cdr3_aa: ASSGRTGGLHEQY
v_call: TRBV5-4
d_call: TRBD1

cdr3_aa: ASSPGLADSYEQY
v_call: TRBV6-5
d_call: TRBD2

cdr3_aa: ASSPRRTGRTGANVPT
v_call: TRBV18
d_call: TRBD1